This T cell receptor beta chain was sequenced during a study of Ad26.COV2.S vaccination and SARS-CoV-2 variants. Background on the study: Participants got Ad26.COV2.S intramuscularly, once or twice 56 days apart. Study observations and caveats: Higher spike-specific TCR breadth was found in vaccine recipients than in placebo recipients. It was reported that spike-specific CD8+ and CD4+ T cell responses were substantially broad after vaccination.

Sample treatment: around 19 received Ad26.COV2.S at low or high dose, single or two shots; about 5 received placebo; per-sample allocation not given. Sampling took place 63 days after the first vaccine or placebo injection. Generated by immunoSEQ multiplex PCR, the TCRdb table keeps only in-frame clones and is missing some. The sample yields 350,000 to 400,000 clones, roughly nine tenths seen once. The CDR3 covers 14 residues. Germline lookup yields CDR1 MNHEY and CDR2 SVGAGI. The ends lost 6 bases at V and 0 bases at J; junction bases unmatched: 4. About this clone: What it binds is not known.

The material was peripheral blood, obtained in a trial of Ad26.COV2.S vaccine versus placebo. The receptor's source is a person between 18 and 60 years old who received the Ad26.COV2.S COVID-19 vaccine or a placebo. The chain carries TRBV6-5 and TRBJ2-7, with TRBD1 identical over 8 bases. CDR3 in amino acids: CASRTGASSYEQYF. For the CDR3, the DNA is TGTGCCAGCAGGACAGGGGCAAGCTCCTACGAGCAGTACTTC.